The 10 T cell receptor beta chains below all came from one sample that was sequenced in a study of cytomegalovirus exposure and HLA in healthy donors. TCRdb's copy holds only in-frame clones and misses some; the assay was immunoSEQ multiplex PCR. Counted here are 150,000 or so clones, approximately 86% occurring once; the ten biggest clones make up less than 3.5%. The sequenced sample was PBMCs. These receptors all come from a man aged 18 to 29 in good health and CMV-seropositive.

Details on this clone: The sample contains more than one DNA sequence encoding this CDR3. The V gene is TRBV9, the J gene TRBJ1-1; a weak D match, TRBD1 (5 bases). This CDR3 has 13 amino acids. Trimming stripped 3 bases from V and 4 bases from J, with 10 bases between. CDR1 and CDR2 from the germline V gene are SGDLS and YYNGEE. The CDR3 reads CASSAGGGTEAFF. The CDR3 DNA reads as TGTGCCAGCAGCGCCGGGGGGGGCACTGAAGCTTTCTTT. The full variable domain, completed using reference TRBV9 and TRBJ1-1, is DSGVTQTPKHLITATGQRVTLRCSPRSGDLSVYWYQQSLDQGLQFLIQYYNGEERAKGNILERFSAQQFPDLHSELNLSSLELGDSALYFCASSAGGGTEAFFGQGTRLTVV.

Only one count was recorded for this clone. One junction end does not reproduce the germline sequence, and a read error may be involved. This chain uses TRBV2 with TRBJ2-5, with 11 positions matching TRBD2. The CDR3 runs 13 residues. Germline lookup yields CDR1 SNHLY and CDR2 FYNNEI. For the CDR3, the DNA is TGTGCCAGCAGGAGAGGGACTAGCGGTATTAGTAACTTC. Residues: CASRRGTSGISNF.

This clone was recorded only once. V usage is TRBV28 and J usage is TRBJ2-7; D not resolved. Germline V gene lookup returns CDR1 MDHEN and CDR2 SYDVKM. This CDR3 comprises 13 residues. V lost 10 bases and J lost 0, with 13 bases in between. CDR3 in amino acids: CAISRTYSYEQYF. As DNA, the CDR3 is TGTGCCATTTCGAGAACCTACTCCTACGAGCAGTACTTC. Complete variable domain (other parts from reference TRBV28 and TRBJ2-7): DVKVTQSSRYLVKRTGEKVFLECVQDMDHENMFWYRQDPGLGLRLIYFSYDVKMKEKGDIPEGYSVSREKKERFSLILESASTNQTSMYLCAISRTYSYEQYFGPGTRLTVT.

On this clone: Distinct nucleotide sequences in the sample also encode this CDR3. The chain is built from TRBV6-5 and TRBJ2-7; 9 nucleotides align to TRBD1. The V segment lost 6 bases and the J segment 3 bases; nucleotides outside the gene matches: 3. The CDR3 extends over 13 amino acids. Per germline, CDR1 MNHEY and CDR2 SVGAGI. This CDR3 reads CASSRDRDYEQYF. In DNA form, the CDR3 reads TGTGCCAGCAGCCGGGACAGGGACTACGAGCAGTACTTC.

The genes are TRBV7-3 and TRBJ1-4; a possible D gene is TRBD1 (5 bases). This CDR3 spans 17 amino acids. V was clipped by 5 bases and J by 0 bases, with 16 bases between them. CDR1 and CDR2 from the germline V gene are SGHTA and FQGTGA. DNA for the CDR3: TGTGCCAGCAGCCCCCAACGGGGGACCTCAACTAATGAAAAACTGTTTTTT. Amino acids: CASSPQRGTSTNEKLFF.

The chain employs TRBV19 and TRBJ2-1; 12 bases are shared with TRBD2. The V gene end was trimmed by 9 bases and the J gene end by 12 bases; junction bases not matched to a gene: 15. The CDR3 has 15 amino acids. CDR1 is LNHDA and CDR2 is SQIVND in the germline V gene (reference sequence). DNA for the CDR3: TGTGCCAGCAGTTGGACTAGCGGGACTTTAAGCAGGCAGTTCTTC. It is translated as CASSWTSGTLSRQFF.

This sequence joins TRBV7-2 and TRBJ2-7, with 9 bases lining up with TRBD2. The CDR3 contains 14 residues. Trimming at V came to 2 bases and at J to 5 bases, leaving 4 bases not matched to a gene. CDR1 is SGHTA, CDR2 FQGNSA, per germline. The CDR3 bases are TGTGCCAGCAGCTTAATTAGCGGGAGCAACGAGCAGTACTTC. This gives the protein CASSLISGSNEQYF.

The genes are TRBV18 and TRBJ2-2, with a tentative D call TRBD1 (5 bases). CDR1 and CDR2 (germline): KGHSH, LQKENI. The ends were cut back, 3 bases at V and 4 bases at J, with 12 bases in the middle. There are 15 residues in the CDR3. Written as DNA, the CDR3 is TGTGCCAGCTCACCCGGGCAGGGCCTCACCGGGGAGCTGTTTTTT. Protein product: CASSPGQGLTGELFF.

The chain carries TRBV19 and TRBJ1-3, with TRBD1 as a possible D gene (5 bases). Trimming took off 4 bases at V and 4 bases at J, with 8 bases between the two ends. CDR3 length equals 13 residues. CDR1 is LNHDA, CDR2 SQIVND, per germline (reference sequence). CDR3 sequence (DNA): TGTGCCAGTAGTACGACAGCGGGAAACACCATATATTTT. This sequence encodes CASSTTAGNTIYF.

The chain couples TRBV2 to TRBJ2-4; weak D call: TRBD2 (5 bases). Germline V gene data show CDR1 as SNHLY and CDR2 as FYNNEI. This CDR3 has 13 amino acids. Deletions cut 11 bases from V and 6 bases from J, with 17 bases between. CDR3 residues: CAGSPGTTNIQYF. The CDR3 bases are TGTGCCGGGTCCCCGGGAACCACAAACATTCAGTACTTC.